This T cell receptor beta chain was captured in a study of blood T cell repertoires in COVID-19. Study-level background: Sites across the United States, Italy and Spain contributed samples from acute and convalescent COVID-19.

As processed by the authors: By means of reference gene primer amplification, nucleated cell counts were estimated. Generated by immunoSEQ multiplex PCR, the TCRdb table keeps only in-frame clones and is missing some. V and J calls and clone size follow that table, whereas D and trimming were derived from the DNA. The table records about 36,000 clones, 65% to 80% of them present only once. V shed 5 bases, J shed 4 bases, and the junction held 3 bases outside the gene matches. Per the germline V gene, CDR1 is LNHDA and CDR2 is SQIVND (reference sequence). This CDR3 region has 13 residues. This clone occurred once.

This TCR was recovered from a man aged 55-75 years with active COVID-19. The chain employs TRBV19 and TRBJ2-3; 7 bases line up with TRBD1. Input material: peripheral blood. The CDR3 DNA sequence: TGTGCCAGTAGTTACAGGGGCTCAGATACGCAGTATTTT. This gives the protein CASSYRGSDTQYF.